This T cell receptor beta chain was identified in a study of molecular identifiers for immune sequencing clone quantification. Study in general: Four of five RNA aliquots from roughly 21,000 or 96,000 naive CD8 T cells were sequenced.

Naive CD8 T cells, phenotype CD8+CD4-CCR7+CD45RA+, were sorted. This clonotype was seen at least ten times. TCRdb analysed the PCR reads with MiXCR anew, one entry per CDR3 protein. Among about 18,000 distinct CDR3 sequences listed, 20% to 25% were seen once. This CDR3 comprises 16 residues. V was pared by 1 base and J by 4 bases, with 4 bases of the junction left unmatched. Germline CDR1 reads SGHTA; CDR2 reads FQGNSA. This TCR came from a human donor in good health. Some libraries in this study had Jurkat cell RNA spiked in. The chain couples TRBV7-2 to TRBJ2-1; 10 bases map to TRBD2. What was sequenced was naive CD8+ T cells from blood, with Jurkat cell RNA spiked in. This sample's subset: FACS-sorted CD8+CD4-CCR7+CD45RA+ naive T cells. The CDR3 spells CASSLVWTSGYNEQFF. The CDR3 nucleotides are TGTGCCAGCAGCTTAGTTTGGACTAGCGGATACAATGAGCAGTTCTTC.